This T cell receptor beta chain was found in a study of shared clonotypes between healthy human individuals. Study information: Per donor, three plates held CD4 naive cells, three held CD4 memory, two held CD8 naive and one held CD8 memory. Study-level points and caveats: Donors were few, which limited the genetic and exposure-history diversity represented. Estimated clonotype richness was generally higher in naive than memory subsets. The naive CD4 repertoires of a handful of donors were compared, and around 4.7% of clonotypes were shared.

Per germline, CDR1 MNHEY and CDR2 SMNVEV (reference sequence). CDR3 length: 16 amino acids. Trimming took 10 bases from V and 8 from J, leaving 26 bases between them. In its sample, this clone was seen once. Its antigen is not identified. Only CD45RO-negative cells positively selected for CCR7 counted as naive CD8 cells, so terminally differentiated effector memory CD45RA+ cells were excluded. Repertoires were generated with immunoSEQ multiplex PCR, while TCRdb's copy carries only in-frame clones and drops some. The sample records roughly 2 million clones, about 95% being singletons. The sequence was obtained from a man between 18 and 29 years old in good health. The gene calls are TRBV27 and TRBJ1-4; weak D call: TRBD1 (5 bases). The material sequenced was naive CD8+ T cells sorted from blood. CDR3 loop: CATKWGTDEPGEKLFF. The CDR3 DNA reads as TGTGCCACCAAATGGGGGACGGACGAACCGGGGGAAAAACTGTTTTTT.